A selection of T cell receptor beta chains follows, all from one sample in a study of response to subunit inactivated influenza vaccine. Via MiXCR, TCRdb re-called the RT-PCR reads, giving one row per CDR3 protein. The sample holds under 850,000 distinct CDR3 sequences; about 18% are singletons and the top ten take approximately 10%. The source material was PBMCs from blood, sampled around 5 days after vaccination. Receptors were obtained from a man in his fifties or sixties who received an inactivated influenza vaccine. Both conserved end residues are part of each CDR3. The order of the fields is J gene, clone size, V gene, D gene, CDR3 DNA, CDR3 protein. A D gene is named only where the DNA matches it firmly. Size values are once, few and many counts, or a class for expanded clones, and some rows have none.

J gene: TRBJ1-1; clone size: -; V gene: TRBV7-9; D gene: -; CDR3 DNA: TGTGCCAGCAGCCGAAGGGAGAGTCTGAACACTGAAGCTTTCTTT; CDR3 protein: CASSRRESLNTEAFF
J gene: TRBJ1-2; clone size: -; V gene: TRBV28; D gene: -; CDR3 DNA: TGTGCCAGCAGTTTGGAATGGCTCTACACCTTC; CDR3 protein: CASSLEWLYTF
J gene: TRBJ1-2; clone size: many; V gene: TRBV29-1; D gene: -; CDR3 DNA: TGCAGCGTTGTCATGCTTGGAAGCGGTGGCTACACCTTC; CDR3 protein: CSVVMLGSGGYTF
J gene: TRBJ2-2; clone size: -; V gene: TRBV5-5; D gene: -; CDR3 DNA: TGTGCCAGCAGCTTGACCTTCCAGACAGGAACGAACACCGGGGAGCTGTTTTTT; CDR3 protein: CASSLTFQTGTNTGELFF
J gene: TRBJ2-2; clone size: -; V gene: TRBV12-3/TRBV12-4; D gene: -; CDR3 DNA: TGTGCCAGCAGTGGGGGGAAAGGGTACACCGGGGAGCTGTTTTTT; CDR3 protein: CASSGGKGYTGELFF
J gene: TRBJ1-2; clone size: few; V gene: TRBV27; D gene: TRBD1; CDR3 DNA: TGTGCCAGCAGTCGACAGGGAGCGGTGGGAGGCTACACCTTC; CDR3 protein: CASSRQGAVGGYTF
J gene: TRBJ2-2; clone size: -; V gene: TRBV9; D gene: -; CDR3 DNA: TGTGCCAGCAGCGAGACCGAGAGGGCCGTCGGGGAGCTGTTTTTT; CDR3 protein: CASSETERAVGELFF
J gene: TRBJ1-5; clone size: -; V gene: TRBV18; D gene: -; CDR3 DNA: TGTGCCAGCTCACCCCAGACAGGCCACGGGAGTCAGCCCCAGCATTTT; CDR3 protein: CASSPQTGHGSQPQHF
J gene: TRBJ1-4; clone size: -; V gene: TRBV12-3/TRBV12-4; D gene: -; CDR3 DNA: TGTGCCAGCAGTTTACACGTCAGCACTAATGAAAAACTGTTTTTT; CDR3 protein: CASSLHVSTNEKLFF
J gene: TRBJ2-1; clone size: -; V gene: TRBV5-1; D gene: -; CDR3 DNA: TGCGCCAGCAGCTTCCGGGCCGACCCCTACAATGAGCAGTTCTTC; CDR3 protein: CASSFRADPYNEQFF
J gene: TRBJ1-4; clone size: few; V gene: TRBV20-1; D gene: -; CDR3 DNA: TGCAGTGCTACCGGGACGGGGGGTGAAAAACTGTTTTTT; CDR3 protein: CSATGTGGEKLFF
J gene: TRBJ2-2; clone size: few; V gene: TRBV20-1; D gene: TRBD2; CDR3 DNA: TGCAGTGCTGGGACTAGCGGTACCACCGGGGAGCTGTTTTTT; CDR3 protein: CSAGTSGTTGELFF
J gene: TRBJ2-1; clone size: few; V gene: TRBV4-2; D gene: -; CDR3 DNA: TGTGCCAGCAGCATCAACGAACACCTCAATGAGCAGTTCTTC; CDR3 protein: CASSINEHLNEQFF
J gene: TRBJ2-2; clone size: few; V gene: TRBV7-9; D gene: -; CDR3 DNA: TGTGCCAGCAGCTCGCGGGACTCGGCATCGAACACCGGGGAGCTGTTTTTT; CDR3 protein: CASSSRDSASNTGELFF
J gene: TRBJ1-1; clone size: -; V gene: TRBV6-4; D gene: -; CDR3 DNA: TGTGCCAGCAGGGCTACCAGTGGGCGGGACACTGAAGCTTTCTTT; CDR3 protein: CASRATSGRDTEAFF
J gene: TRBJ2-2; clone size: -; V gene: TRBV6-1; D gene: TRBD1; CDR3 DNA: TGTGCCAGAGGACAGGGCGTGAACACCGGGGAGCTGTTTTTT; CDR3 protein: CARGQGVNTGELFF
J gene: TRBJ2-1; clone size: few; V gene: TRBV7-2; D gene: -; CDR3 DNA: TGTGCCAGCAGCTTAGACGGACAGACCTACAATGAGCAGTTCTTC; CDR3 protein: CASSLDGQTYNEQFF
J gene: TRBJ2-1; clone size: once; V gene: TRBV9; D gene: TRBD2; CDR3 DNA: TGTGCCAGCAGCGAGCCCCTTAGCGGGGTCCCCTACAATGAGCAGTTCTTC; CDR3 protein: CASSEPLSGVPYNEQFF
J gene: TRBJ1-5; clone size: -; V gene: TRBV7-6; D gene: -; CDR3 DNA: TGTGCCAGCAGCTTAGTAGAGCGACGGGGGGTGGATCAGCCCCAGCATTTT; CDR3 protein: CASSLVERRGVDQPQHF
J gene: TRBJ2-7; clone size: -; V gene: TRBV10-1; D gene: -; CDR3 DNA: TGCGCCAGCAGTCTCGACACCGTGAGGGGGGAGCAGTACTTC; CDR3 protein: CASSLDTVRGEQYF
J gene: TRBJ2-7; clone size: -; V gene: TRBV4-3; D gene: TRBD2; CDR3 DNA: TGCGCCAGCAGCCAAGCCTCAGCGGGAGGCTTGGGCTCCTACGAGCAGTACTTC; CDR3 protein: CASSQASAGGLGSYEQYF
J gene: TRBJ2-1; clone size: -; V gene: TRBV7-6; D gene: TRBD2; CDR3 DNA: TGTGCCAGCAGCCTGACTAGCGTTATTCAATTCAATGAGCAGTTCTTC; CDR3 protein: CASSLTSVIQFNEQFF
J gene: TRBJ2-1; clone size: -; V gene: TRBV6-5; D gene: -; CDR3 DNA: TGTGCCAGCAGTTATCCCCCCAACAATGAGCAGTTCTTC; CDR3 protein: CASSYPPNNEQFF
J gene: TRBJ2-7; clone size: -; V gene: TRBV7-8; D gene: -; CDR3 DNA: TGTGCCAGCGAGCCCCTTCCTAAATCCTACGAGCAGTACTTC; CDR3 protein: CASEPLPKSYEQYF
J gene: TRBJ2-6; clone size: -; V gene: TRBV29-1; D gene: -; CDR3 DNA: TGCAGCATGCGGGACTGGGCCAACGCCCTGACTTTC; CDR3 protein: CSMRDWANALTF
J gene: TRBJ2-2; clone size: -; V gene: TRBV7-3; D gene: TRBD2; CDR3 DNA: TGTGCCAGCAGCGATTTGGGAGGGACCGGGGAGCTGTTTTTT; CDR3 protein: CASSDLGGTGELFF
J gene: TRBJ1-1; clone size: -; V gene: TRBV4-3; D gene: TRBD1; CDR3 DNA: TGCGCCAGCAGCCACTCCCGCAGGGGGCCTAACACTGAAGCTTTCTTT; CDR3 protein: CASSHSRRGPNTEAFF
J gene: TRBJ2-7; clone size: many; V gene: TRBV5-1; D gene: -; CDR3 DNA: TGCGCCAGCAGCACCACTCCACGTCAAGCCTCCTACGAGCAGTACTTC; CDR3 protein: CASSTTPRQASYEQYF
J gene: TRBJ1-1; clone size: few; V gene: TRBV18; D gene: -; CDR3 DNA: TGTGCCAGCTCACCACCGGGGAGGACTGAAGCTTTCTTT; CDR3 protein: CASSPPGRTEAFF
J gene: TRBJ1-1; clone size: -; V gene: TRBV7-9; D gene: TRBD1; CDR3 DNA: TGTGCCAGCAGCTCCCAAGGGACAGGAGTTACTGAAGCTTTCTTT; CDR3 protein: CASSSQGTGVTEAFF
J gene: TRBJ1-4; clone size: -; V gene: TRBV5-1; D gene: -; CDR3 DNA: TGCGCCAGCAGCTTAGACAGAGCAACTAATGAAAAACTGTTTTTT; CDR3 protein: CASSLDRATNEKLFF